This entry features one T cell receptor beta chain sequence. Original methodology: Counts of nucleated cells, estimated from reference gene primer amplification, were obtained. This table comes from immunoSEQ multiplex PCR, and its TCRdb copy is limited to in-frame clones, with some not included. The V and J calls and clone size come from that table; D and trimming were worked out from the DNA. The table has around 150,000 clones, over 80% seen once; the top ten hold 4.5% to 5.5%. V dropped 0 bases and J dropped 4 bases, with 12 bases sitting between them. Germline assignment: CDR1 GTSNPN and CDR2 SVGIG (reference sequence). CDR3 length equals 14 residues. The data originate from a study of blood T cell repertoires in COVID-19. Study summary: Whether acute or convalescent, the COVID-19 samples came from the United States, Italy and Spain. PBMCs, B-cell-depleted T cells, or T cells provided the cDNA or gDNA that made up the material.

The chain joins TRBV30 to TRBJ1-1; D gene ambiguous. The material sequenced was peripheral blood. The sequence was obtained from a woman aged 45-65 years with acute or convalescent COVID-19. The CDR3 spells CAWSVAQSPTEAFF. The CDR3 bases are TGTGCCTGGAGTGTAGCACAGTCCCCCACTGAAGCTTTCTTT.